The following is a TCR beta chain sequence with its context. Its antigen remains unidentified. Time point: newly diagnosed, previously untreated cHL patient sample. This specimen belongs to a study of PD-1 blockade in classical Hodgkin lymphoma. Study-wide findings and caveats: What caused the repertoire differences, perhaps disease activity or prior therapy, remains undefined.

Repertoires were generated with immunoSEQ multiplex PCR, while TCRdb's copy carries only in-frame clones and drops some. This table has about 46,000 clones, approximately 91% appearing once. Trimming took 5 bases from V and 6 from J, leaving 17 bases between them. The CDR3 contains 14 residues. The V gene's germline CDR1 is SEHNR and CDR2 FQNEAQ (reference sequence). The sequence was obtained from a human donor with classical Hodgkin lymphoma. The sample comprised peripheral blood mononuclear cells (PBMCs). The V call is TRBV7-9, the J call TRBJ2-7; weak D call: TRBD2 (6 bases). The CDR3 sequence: CASSTLAEGPEQYF. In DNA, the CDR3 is TGTGCCAGCAGCACTCTGGCGGAGGGCCCCGAGCAGTACTTC. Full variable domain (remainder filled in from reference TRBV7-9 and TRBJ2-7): DTGVSQNPRHKITKRGQNVTFRCDPISEHNRLYWYRQTLGQGPEFLTYFQNEAQLEKSRLLSDRFSAERPKGSFSTLEIQRTEQGDSAMYLCASSTLAEGPEQYFGPGTRLTVT.